A single T cell receptor beta chain is shown here with its context. The data stem from a study of blood T cell repertoires in COVID-19. This table comes from immunoSEQ multiplex PCR, and its TCRdb copy is limited to in-frame clones, with some not included. The sample lists approximately 180,000 clones, more than 75% occurring once. This CDR3 region has 13 residues. J was trimmed by 8 bases and V by 5 bases; bases with no gene match: 6. CDR1 is LNHDA and CDR2 is SQIVND in the germline V gene (reference sequence). The source of this sequence is a person between 70 and 80 years old with COVID-19, enrolled during active disease. V usage is TRBV19 and J usage is TRBJ1-1; TRBD1 matches at 9 bases. Sample: peripheral blood. The chain's CDR3 is CASSRDREAEAFF. For the CDR3, the DNA is TGTGCCAGTAGTCGGGACAGGGAGGCGGAAGCTTTCTTT.